Sequencing of this T cell receptor beta chain was carried out in a study of cytotoxic CD8 clonotypes in ibrutinib-treated CLL. Study summary: Overall, roughly 25 responses were partial and 2 complete; following median around 68 months, roughly 15 patients stayed remitted and around twelve progressed. Study findings and constraints: Researchers report that baseline clonality outpaced age-matched healthy donors and tracked circulating CD8+ T-cell counts.

The protocol was immunoSEQ multiplex PCR, while the TCRdb copy is restricted to in-frame clones and leaves out a portion. This sample yields about 160,000 clones, of which 81% are seen a single time; approximately 2% belongs to the top ten. About this clone: Its matching antigen is unknown.

The germline CDR1 and CDR2 sequences are SEHNR and FQNEAQ (reference sequence). The CDR3 extends over 16 amino acids. J lost 2 bases, V lost 6 bases, and 8 bases had no gene match. The sequence came from a human donor with chronic lymphocytic leukemia. This sequence joins TRBV7-9 and TRBJ2-7, with 12 bases that match TRBD1. Sequencing was performed on PBMCs, taken after 12 months of ibrutinib treatment. The CDR3 nucleotides read TGTGCCAGCAGAGGGACAGGGGGCGGGATTGCCTACGAGCAGTACTTC. This translates into CASRGTGGGIAYEQYF.